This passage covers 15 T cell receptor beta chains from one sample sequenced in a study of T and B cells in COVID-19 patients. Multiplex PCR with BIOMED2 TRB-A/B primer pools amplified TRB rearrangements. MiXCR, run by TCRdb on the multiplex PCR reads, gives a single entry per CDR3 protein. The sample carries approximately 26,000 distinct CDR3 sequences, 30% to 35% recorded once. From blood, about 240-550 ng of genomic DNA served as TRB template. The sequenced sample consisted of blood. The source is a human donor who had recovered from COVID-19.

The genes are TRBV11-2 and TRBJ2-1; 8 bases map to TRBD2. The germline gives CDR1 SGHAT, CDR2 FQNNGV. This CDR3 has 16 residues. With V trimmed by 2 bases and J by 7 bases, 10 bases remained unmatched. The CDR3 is CASSLLMAGGSNEQFF. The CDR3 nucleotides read TGTGCCAGCAGCTTATTGATGGCGGGAGGTAGTAATGAGCAGTTCTTC. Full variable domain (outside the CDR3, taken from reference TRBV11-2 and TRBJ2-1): EAGVAQSPRYKIIEKRQSVAFWCNPISGHATLYWYQQILGQGPKLLIQFQNNGVVDDSQLPKDRFSAERLKGVDSTLKIQPAKLEDSAVYLCASSLLMAGGSNEQFFGPGTRLTVL.

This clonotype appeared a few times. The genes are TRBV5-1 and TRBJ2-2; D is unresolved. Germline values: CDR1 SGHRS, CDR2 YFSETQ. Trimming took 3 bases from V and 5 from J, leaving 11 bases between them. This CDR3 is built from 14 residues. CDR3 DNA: TGCGCCAGCAGCTGGGGTCTGGGGACCGGGGAGCTGTTTTTT. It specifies CASSWGLGTGELFF.

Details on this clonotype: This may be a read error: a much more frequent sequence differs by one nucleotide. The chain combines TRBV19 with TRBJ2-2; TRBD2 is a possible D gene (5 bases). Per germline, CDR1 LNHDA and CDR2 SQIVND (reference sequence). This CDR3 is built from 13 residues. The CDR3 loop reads CASRLPGTGDLFF. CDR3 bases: TGTGCCAGTAGGCTCCCGGGCACCGGGGATCTGTTTTTT.

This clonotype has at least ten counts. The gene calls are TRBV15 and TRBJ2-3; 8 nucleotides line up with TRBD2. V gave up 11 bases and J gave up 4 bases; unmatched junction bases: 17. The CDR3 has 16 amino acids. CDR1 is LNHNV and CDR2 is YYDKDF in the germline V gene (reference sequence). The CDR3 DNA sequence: TGTGCCGTACCCCGCCCGGGAGGGCCAATGGCAGATACGCAGTATTTT. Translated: CAVPRPGGPMADTQYF.

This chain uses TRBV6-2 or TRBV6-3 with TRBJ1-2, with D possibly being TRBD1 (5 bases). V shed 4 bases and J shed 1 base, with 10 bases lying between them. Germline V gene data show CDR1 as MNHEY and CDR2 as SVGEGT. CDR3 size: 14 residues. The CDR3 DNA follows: TGTGCCAGCAGTTGGACAATTAATAACTATGGCTACACCTTC. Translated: CASSWTINNYGYTF.

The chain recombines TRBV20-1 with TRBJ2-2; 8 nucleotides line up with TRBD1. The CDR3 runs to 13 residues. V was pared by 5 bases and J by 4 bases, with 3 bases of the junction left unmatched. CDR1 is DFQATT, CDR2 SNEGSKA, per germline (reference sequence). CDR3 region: CSAPDRVTGELFF. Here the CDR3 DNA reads TGCAGTGCTCCGGACAGGGTCACCGGGGAGCTGTTTTTT.

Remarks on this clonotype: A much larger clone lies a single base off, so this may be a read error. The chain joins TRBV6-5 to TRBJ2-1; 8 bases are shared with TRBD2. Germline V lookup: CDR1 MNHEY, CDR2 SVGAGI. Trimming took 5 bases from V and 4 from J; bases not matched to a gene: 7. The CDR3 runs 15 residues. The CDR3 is CASSRRGAGYNEQFF. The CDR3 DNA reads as TGTGCCAGCAGTAGGCGGGGGGCGGGTTACAATGAGCAGTTCTTC.

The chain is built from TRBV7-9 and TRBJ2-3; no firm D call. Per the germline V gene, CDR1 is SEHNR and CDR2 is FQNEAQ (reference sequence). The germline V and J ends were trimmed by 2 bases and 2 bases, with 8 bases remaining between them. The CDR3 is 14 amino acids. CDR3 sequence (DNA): TGTGCCAGCAGCTTATCCTGGATCACAGATACGCAGTATTTT. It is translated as CASSLSWITDTQYF.

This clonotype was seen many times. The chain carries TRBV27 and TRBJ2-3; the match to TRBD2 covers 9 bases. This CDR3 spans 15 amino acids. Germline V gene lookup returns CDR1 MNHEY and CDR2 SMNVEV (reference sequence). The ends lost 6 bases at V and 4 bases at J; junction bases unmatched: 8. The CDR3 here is CASRMWLAGPDTQYF. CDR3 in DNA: TGTGCCAGCAGGATGTGGCTAGCGGGGCCAGATACGCAGTATTTT.

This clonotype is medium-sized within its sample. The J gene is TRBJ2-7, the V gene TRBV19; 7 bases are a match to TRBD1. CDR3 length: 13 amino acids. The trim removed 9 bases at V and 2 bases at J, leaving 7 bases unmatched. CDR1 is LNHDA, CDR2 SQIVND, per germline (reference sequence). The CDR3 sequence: CASDFQGAYEQYF. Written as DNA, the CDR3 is TGTGCCAGCGATTTTCAGGGGGCCTACGAGCAGTACTTC.

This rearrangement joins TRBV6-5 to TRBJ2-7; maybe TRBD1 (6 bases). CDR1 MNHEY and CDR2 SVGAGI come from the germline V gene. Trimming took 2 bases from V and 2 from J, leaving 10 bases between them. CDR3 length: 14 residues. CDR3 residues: CASSYMGAAYEQYF. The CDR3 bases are TGTGCCAGCAGTTACATGGGGGCCGCCTACGAGCAGTACTTC.

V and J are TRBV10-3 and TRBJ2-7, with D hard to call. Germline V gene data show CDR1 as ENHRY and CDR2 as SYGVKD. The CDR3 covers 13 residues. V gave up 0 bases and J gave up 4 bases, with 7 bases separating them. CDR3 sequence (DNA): TGTGCCATCAGTGAGTCGGGCAGTTACGAGCAGTACTTC. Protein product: CAISESGSYEQYF.

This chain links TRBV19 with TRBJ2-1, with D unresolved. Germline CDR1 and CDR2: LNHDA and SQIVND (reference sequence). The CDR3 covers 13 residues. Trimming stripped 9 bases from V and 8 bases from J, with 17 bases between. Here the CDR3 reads CASSDLHGYEQFF. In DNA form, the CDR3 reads TGTGCCAGCAGTGACCTCCACGGGTATGAGCAGTTCTTC.

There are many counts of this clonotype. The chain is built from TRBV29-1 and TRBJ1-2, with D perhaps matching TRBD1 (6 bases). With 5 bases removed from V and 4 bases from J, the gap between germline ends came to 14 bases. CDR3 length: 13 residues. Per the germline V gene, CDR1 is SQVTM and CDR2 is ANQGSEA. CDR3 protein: CSVSAGVPYGYTF. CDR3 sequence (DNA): TGCAGCGTTTCTGCAGGGGTCCCCTATGGCTACACCTTC.

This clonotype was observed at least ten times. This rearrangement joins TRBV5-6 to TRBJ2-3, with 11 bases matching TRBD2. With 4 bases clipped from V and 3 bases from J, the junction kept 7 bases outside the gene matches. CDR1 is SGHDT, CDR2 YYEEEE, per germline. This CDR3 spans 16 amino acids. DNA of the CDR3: TGTGCCAGCAGCCTCTTAGCGGGGGGGATGACAGATACGCAGTATTTT. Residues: CASSLLAGGMTDTQYF. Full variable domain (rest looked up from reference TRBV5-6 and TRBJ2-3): DAGVTQSPTHLIKTRGQQVTLRCSPKSGHDTVSWYQQALGQGPQFIFQYYEEEERQRGNFPDRFSGHQFPNYSSELNVNALLLGDSALYLCASSLLAGGMTDTQYFGPGTRLTVL.